The sequence of this TCR beta chain was determined in a study of shared clonotypes between healthy human individuals. Concerning this clone itself: Its antigen is unknown.

After removal of 0 bases from V and 1 base from J, the junction contained 3 bases not matched to a gene. The germline V gene encodes CDR1 SGHNT and CDR2 YYREEE (reference sequence). The CDR3 spans 18 residues. The assay was immunoSEQ multiplex PCR, and TCRdb's table has in-frame clones only and misses some. The table has about 1,500,000 clones, over 95% seen once. General study points: About 5% was the fraction of naive CD4 clonotypes found shared across a few donors.

The TCR was taken from a young man in good health. The chain carries TRBV5-4 and TRBJ2-2, with 13 bases matching TRBD2. The sample was naive CD4+ T cells sorted from blood. Subset given: CD45RA+ positively selected. DNA of the CDR3: TGTGCCAGCAGCTTGGGGACTAGCGGGAGAAGGAACACCGGGGAGCTGTTTTTT. This codes for CASSLGTSGRRNTGELFF.